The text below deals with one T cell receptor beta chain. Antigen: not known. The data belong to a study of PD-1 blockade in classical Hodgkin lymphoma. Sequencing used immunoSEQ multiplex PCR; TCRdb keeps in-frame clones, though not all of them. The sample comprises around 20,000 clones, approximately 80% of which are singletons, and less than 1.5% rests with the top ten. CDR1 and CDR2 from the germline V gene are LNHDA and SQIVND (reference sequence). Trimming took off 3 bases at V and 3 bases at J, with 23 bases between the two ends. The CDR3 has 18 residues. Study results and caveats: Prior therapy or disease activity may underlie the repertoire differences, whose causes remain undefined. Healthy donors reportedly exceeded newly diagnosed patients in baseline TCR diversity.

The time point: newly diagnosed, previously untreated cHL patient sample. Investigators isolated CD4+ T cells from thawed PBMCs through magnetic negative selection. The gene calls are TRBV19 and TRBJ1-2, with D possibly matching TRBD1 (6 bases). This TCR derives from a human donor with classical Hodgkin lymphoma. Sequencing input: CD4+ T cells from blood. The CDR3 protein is CASSIAVGGGRGDYGYTF. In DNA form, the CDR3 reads TGTGCCAGTAGTATCGCGGTGGGGGGCGGGAGAGGCGACTATGGCTACACCTTC.